These 25 T cell receptor beta chains were all obtained from the same sample, sequenced in a study of blood T cell repertoires in COVID-19. Sequencing used immunoSEQ multiplex PCR; TCRdb keeps in-frame clones, though not all of them. The repertoire consists of 150,000 or so clones, with about three quarters occurring once and the leading ten covering roughly 8.6%. Sequencing used peripheral blood. The receptors were sampled from a woman in her fifties or sixties with active or convalescent COVID-19.

This clone was found many times. This sequence joins TRBV9 and TRBJ2-5, with D tentatively TRBD1 (6 bases). The CDR3 is made up of 14 amino acids. The V end lost 4 bases, the J end lost 3 bases, and 13 bases lay between the germline ends. CDR1 and CDR2 (germline): SGDLS, YYNGEE. The CDR3 region has the DNA TGTGCCAGCAGCTCAGGGGCTACCAAAGAGACCCAGTACTTC. Protein sequence: CASSSGATKETQYF.

This clone has more than one count but fewer than ten. The chain uses TRBV4-3 and TRBJ2-7; unclear D gene. V shed 3 bases and J shed 0 bases, with 9 bases lying between them. CDR3 length equals 14 residues. Germline lookup yields CDR1 LGHNA and CDR2 YSLEER. CDR3 amino acids: CASSHIGASYEQYF. DNA of the CDR3: TGCGCCAGCAGCCATATCGGAGCCTCCTACGAGCAGTACTTC.

This sequence joins TRBV30 and TRBJ2-7, with TRBD2 identical over 9 bases. From germline, CDR1 is GTSNPN and CDR2 SVGIG (reference sequence). The CDR3 totals 13 residues. V trimming: 8 bases; J trimming: 0 bases; junction bases outside the gene matches: 5. Written as DNA, the CDR3 is TGTGCCCTAGCGGGGACATCCTCCTACGAGCAGTACTTC. Translated: CALAGTSSYEQYF.

The chain uses TRBV14 and TRBJ1-5; D call uncertain. Trimming stripped 0 bases from V and 7 bases from J, with 7 bases between. CDR1 and CDR2 from the germline V gene are SGHDN and FVKESK. The CDR3 totals 13 residues. CDR3 DNA: TGTGCCAGCAGCCAAGATCAGTGGCAGCCCCAGCATTTT. Its protein product is CASSQDQWQPQHF.

V usage is TRBV11-2 and J usage is TRBJ1-3, with 7 bases lining up with TRBD1. V shed 5 bases and J 0 bases; nucleotides not matched to a gene: 1. The CDR3 extends over 14 amino acids. Germline loops: CDR1 SGHAT, CDR2 FQNNGV. CDR3 amino acids: CASSTGVSGNTIYF. In DNA form, the CDR3 reads TGTGCCAGCAGCACAGGGGTCTCTGGAAACACCATATATTTT.

The V and J genes are TRBV10-3 and TRBJ2-5; possibly TRBD2 for D (7 bases). The V gene lost 6 bases and the J gene lost 0 bases, with 17 bases spanning the gap. CDR1 and CDR2 from the germline V gene are ENHRY and SYGVKD. The length of the CDR3 is 16 residues. CDR3 bases: TGTGCCATCAGCCCTCTAGGGGGGGGGAACCAAGAGACCCAGTACTTC. It encodes CAISPLGGGNQETQYF.

V is TRBV28 and J is TRBJ1-2; D might be TRBD1 (6 bases). The CDR3 length is 15 residues. V was shortened by 2 bases and J by 4 bases, with 14 bases between the two germline ends. CDR1 and CDR2 from the germline V gene are MDHEN and SYDVKM. The CDR3 region is CASSLMRGGLYGYTF. CDR3 in DNA: TGTGCCAGCAGTTTAATGAGAGGGGGTCTCTATGGCTACACCTTC.

J is TRBJ2-3 and V is TRBV29-1, with 10 bases that match TRBD2. The V gene end was trimmed by 6 bases and the J gene end by 5 bases; junction bases not matched to a gene: 5. This CDR3 has 13 amino acids. Germline-derived CDR1 and CDR2 are SQVTM and ANQGSEA. The DNA of the CDR3 is TGCAGCGTCACTAGCGGGGCCGGAGATACGCAGTATTTT. It is translated as CSVTSGAGDTQYF.

The chain uses TRBV30 and TRBJ2-2, with 9 bases matching TRBD1. Germline CDR1 GTSNPN, CDR2 SVGIG (reference sequence). The CDR3 covers 14 residues. V trimming: 4 bases; J trimming: 6 bases; junction bases outside the gene matches: 6. CDR3 amino acids: CAWKGQGGSGELFF. The DNA of the CDR3 is TGTGCCTGGAAGGGACAGGGAGGGTCCGGGGAGCTGTTTTTT.

The chain recombines TRBV5-5 with TRBJ1-5; 10 bases are shared with TRBD1. Germline-derived CDR1 and CDR2 are SGHKS and YYEKEE (reference sequence). There are 15 residues in the CDR3. J was trimmed by 6 bases and V by 3 bases; bases with no gene match: 6. The CDR3 loop is CASSSSDRGLQPQHF. The CDR3 DNA follows: TGTGCCAGCAGCTCGTCCGACAGGGGGCTTCAGCCCCAGCATTTT.

This clone was seen a few times. The V gene is TRBV6-6, the J gene TRBJ2-2; 7 bases are a match to TRBD2. CDR1 is MNHNY and CDR2 is SVGAGI in the germline V gene (reference sequence). This CDR3 is built from 14 residues. V lost 7 bases and J lost 0; bases outside the gene matches: 2. The CDR3 DNA reads as TGTGCCAGCATGGGGGGGGCGAACACCGGGGAGCTGTTTTTT. This codes for CASMGGANTGELFF.

This clone was picked up a small number of times. The chain uses TRBV5-1 and TRBJ1-1; TRBD1 is a possible D gene (5 bases). CDR3 length: 15 residues. CDR1 SGHRS and CDR2 YFSETQ come from the germline V gene. V was trimmed by 7 bases and J by 3 bases, leaving 19 bases between them. CDR3 DNA sequence: TGCGCCAGCGCCCGGGACTCCTCAGCGGACACTGAAGCTTTCTTT. The encoded protein is CASARDSSADTEAFF.

The chain joins TRBV6-5 to TRBJ1-1; D uncertain. The V and J ends lost 2 bases and 6 bases respectively, with 13 bases between them. The CDR3 consists of 14 residues. The germline V gene encodes CDR1 MNHEY and CDR2 SVGAGI. The CDR3 DNA is TGTGCCAGCAGTTACGCGGGGTATGAGGCTGAAGCTTTCTTT. This sequence encodes CASSYAGYEAEAFF.

V gene TRBV3-1 (or the pseudogene TRBV3-2) combines with J gene TRBJ2-7, with 8 positions matching TRBD2. Germline CDR1 and CDR2: LGHDT and YNNKEL (reference sequence). With 6 bases clipped from V and 3 bases from J, the junction kept 13 bases outside the gene matches. CDR3 size: 16 residues. CDR3 sequence reads: CASSPSTSVLSYEQYF. The CDR3 DNA sequence: TGTGCCAGCAGTCCTTCGACTAGCGTTCTAAGCTACGAGCAGTACTTC.

The gene calls are TRBV28 and TRBJ2-3; TRBD2 matches at 10 bases. J was trimmed by 5 bases and V by 8 bases; bases with no gene match: 4. Germline V gives CDR1 MDHEN, CDR2 SYDVKM. The CDR3 is 13 residues long. The CDR3 DNA reads as TGTGCCAGCCAAGCGGGAGGGATAGATACGCAGTATTTT. Translated, it gives CASQAGGIDTQYF.

The CDR3 loop is CASSLNRGDYGYTF. For the CDR3, the DNA is TGTGCCAGCAGCTTAAACAGGGGAGACTATGGCTACACCTTC. The chain uses TRBV7-2 and TRBJ1-2, with 7 nucleotides matching TRBD1. With 2 bases clipped from V and 3 bases from J, the junction kept 3 bases outside the gene matches. The CDR3 spans 14 residues. Germline V gene lookup returns CDR1 SGHTA and CDR2 FQGNSA.

This clone was seen a handful of times. The chain couples TRBV7-8 to TRBJ1-1; no firm D call. The germline gives CDR1 SGHVS, CDR2 FQNEAQ. This CDR3 spans 13 amino acids. V lost 4 bases to trimming and J lost 5 bases, with 11 bases between them. CDR3 bases: TGTGCCAGCAGCTCGGGTCCTAAAACTGAAGCTTTCTTT. Translating it yields CASSSGPKTEAFF.

This sequence joins TRBV7-2 and TRBJ2-3; no reliable D call. The germline V gene encodes CDR1 SGHTA and CDR2 FQGNSA. This CDR3 has 17 amino acids. Trimming removed 4 bases from V and 0 bases from J, with 17 bases in between. CDR3 region: CASSSPDSFFSTDTQYF. CDR3 nucleotide sequence: TGTGCCAGCAGCTCGCCCGACTCTTTCTTTAGCACAGATACGCAGTATTTT.

The V call is TRBV2, the J call TRBJ1-6, with 11 nucleotides matching TRBD1. Trimming removed 11 bases from V and 10 bases from J; junction bases left unmatched: 16. The length of the CDR3 is 16 residues. The germline CDR1 and CDR2 sequences are SNHLY and FYNNEI. This chain's CDR3 is CASVGQGAVGSSPLHF. As DNA, the CDR3 is TGTGCCTCGGTAGGACAGGGGGCCGTAGGCTCCTCACCCCTCCACTTT.

The chain employs TRBV18 and TRBJ1-1, with D perhaps TRBD1 (5 bases). Per the germline V gene, CDR1 is KGHSH and CDR2 is LQKENI. V was shortened by 3 bases and J by 3 bases, with 11 bases between the two germline ends. This CDR3 region has 14 residues. The chain's CDR3 is CASSPQTEYTEAFF. CDR3 bases: TGTGCCAGCTCACCCCAGACAGAGTACACTGAAGCTTTCTTT.

The rearrangement joins TRBV11-1 to TRBJ2-1; 10 bases align to TRBD1. With 5 bases clipped from V and 2 bases from J, the junction kept 3 bases outside the gene matches. In germline, CDR1 is SGHAT, CDR2 FQDESV (reference sequence). CDR3 length equals 15 residues. DNA of the CDR3: TGTGCCAGCAGCCAGGACAGGGGGGCCTACAATGAGCAGTTCTTC. This gives the protein CASSQDRGAYNEQFF.

This clone was recorded only once. The chain uses TRBV28 and TRBJ2-7; weak D call: TRBD1 (6 bases). Germline V gene sequence: CDR1 MDHEN, CDR2 SYDVKM. The length of the CDR3 is 16 residues. With 3 bases removed from V and 2 bases from J, the gap between germline ends came to 17 bases. The CDR3 spells CASSFRKTGKPYEQYF. DNA for the CDR3: TGTGCCAGCAGTTTTCGAAAAACAGGGAAACCCTACGAGCAGTACTTC.

A word on this clone: Sequence at one end of the junction differs from germline and may be a read error. The V call is TRBV18, the J call TRBJ1-1, with D unclear. Germline V gene sequence: CDR1 KGHSH, CDR2 LQKENI. This CDR3 comprises 12 residues. For the CDR3, the DNA is TGTGCCAGCTCACCCTCCAACAGTGAAGCTTTCTTT. Translated, it gives CASSPSNSEAFF.

The count of this clone is one. The V call is TRBV6-2 or TRBV6-3, the J call TRBJ1-2, with 9 bases fitting TRBD1. Germline-derived CDR1 and CDR2 are MNHEY and SVGEGT. The J segment lost 2 bases and the V segment lost 4 bases, leaving 5 bases of the junction unmatched. The CDR3 contains 15 residues. The CDR3 reads CASSLAGTGNYGYTF. CDR3 sequence (DNA): TGTGCCAGCAGTTTAGCCGGGACAGGGAACTATGGCTACACCTTC.

The chain is built from TRBV20-1 and TRBJ2-7; no reliable D call. The germline V gene has CDR1 DFQATT and CDR2 SNEGSKA (reference sequence). The CDR3 contains 13 residues. Trimming cost V 3 bases and J 1 base, with 10 bases left between them. The DNA for the CDR3 is TGCAGTGCTAGTCCTGCGGCATCCTACGAGCAGTACTTC. Encoded protein: CSASPAASYEQYF.